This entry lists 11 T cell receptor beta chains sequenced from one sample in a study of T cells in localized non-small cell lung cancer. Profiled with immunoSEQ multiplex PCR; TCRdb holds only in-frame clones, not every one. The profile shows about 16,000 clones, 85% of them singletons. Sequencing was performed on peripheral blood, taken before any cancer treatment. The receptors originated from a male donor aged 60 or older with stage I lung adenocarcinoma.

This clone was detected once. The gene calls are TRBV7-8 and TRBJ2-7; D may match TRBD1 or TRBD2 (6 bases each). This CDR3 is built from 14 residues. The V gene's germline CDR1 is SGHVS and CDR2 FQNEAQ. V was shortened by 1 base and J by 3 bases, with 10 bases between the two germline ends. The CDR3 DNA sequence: TGTGCCAGCAGCTTAGGAGGGGGGTACTACGAGCAGTACTTC. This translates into CASSLGGGYYEQYF. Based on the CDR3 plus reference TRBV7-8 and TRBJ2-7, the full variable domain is GAGVSQSPRYKVAKRGQDVALRCDPISGHVSLFWYQQALGQGPEFLTYFQNEAQLDKSGLPSDRFFAERPEGSVSTLKIQRTQQEDSAVYLCASSLGGGYYEQYFGPGTRLTVT.

The CDR3 region is CASSLSSGNQGDTQYF. As DNA, the CDR3 is TGTGCCAGCAGTCTCTCTAGCGGTAATCAAGGGGATACGCAGTATTTT. The genes are TRBV11-1 and TRBJ2-3; 7 positions agree with TRBD2. V lost 6 bases, J lost 6 bases, and 15 bases stayed unmatched. Germline CDR1 reads SGHAT; CDR2 reads FQDESV (reference sequence). CDR3 length equals 16 residues.

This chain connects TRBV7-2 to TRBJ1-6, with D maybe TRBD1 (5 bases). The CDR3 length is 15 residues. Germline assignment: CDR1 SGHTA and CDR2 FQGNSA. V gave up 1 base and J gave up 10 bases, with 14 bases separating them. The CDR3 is CASSLGAGARSPLHF. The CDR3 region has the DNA TGTGCCAGCAGCTTAGGGGCCGGGGCTAGGTCACCCCTCCACTTT.

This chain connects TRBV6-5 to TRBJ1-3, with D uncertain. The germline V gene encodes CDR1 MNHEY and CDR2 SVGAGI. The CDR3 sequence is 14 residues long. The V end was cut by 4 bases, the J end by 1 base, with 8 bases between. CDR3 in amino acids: CASSSALSGNTIYF. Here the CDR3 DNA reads TGTGCCAGCAGTTCCGCCTTGTCTGGAAACACCATATATTTT.

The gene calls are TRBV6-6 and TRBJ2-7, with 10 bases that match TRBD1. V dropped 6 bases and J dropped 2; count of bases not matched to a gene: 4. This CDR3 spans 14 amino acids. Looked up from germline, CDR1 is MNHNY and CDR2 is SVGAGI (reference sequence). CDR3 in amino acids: CASSRTGGTYEQYF. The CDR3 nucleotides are TGTGCCAGCAGCCGGACAGGGGGGACCTACGAGCAGTACTTC.

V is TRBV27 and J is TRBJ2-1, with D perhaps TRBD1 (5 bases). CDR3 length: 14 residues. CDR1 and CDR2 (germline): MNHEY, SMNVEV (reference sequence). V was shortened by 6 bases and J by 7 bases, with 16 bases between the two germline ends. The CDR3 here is CASSRVRVDNEQFF. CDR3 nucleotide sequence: TGTGCCAGCAGCCGGGTCAGGGTCGATAATGAGCAGTTCTTC.

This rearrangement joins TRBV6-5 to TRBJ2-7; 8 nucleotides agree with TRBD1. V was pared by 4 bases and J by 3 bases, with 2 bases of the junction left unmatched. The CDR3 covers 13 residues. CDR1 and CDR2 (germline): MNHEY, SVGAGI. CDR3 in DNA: TGTGCCAGCAGTTCAACAGGGGGCTACGAGCAGTACTTC. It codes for CASSSTGGYEQYF.

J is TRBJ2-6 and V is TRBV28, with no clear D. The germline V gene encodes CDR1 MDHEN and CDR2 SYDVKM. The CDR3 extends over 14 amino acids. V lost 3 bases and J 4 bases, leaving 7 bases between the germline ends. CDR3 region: CASSFHSGANVLTF. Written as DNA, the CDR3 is TGTGCCAGCAGTTTCCACTCGGGGGCCAACGTCCTGACTTTC.

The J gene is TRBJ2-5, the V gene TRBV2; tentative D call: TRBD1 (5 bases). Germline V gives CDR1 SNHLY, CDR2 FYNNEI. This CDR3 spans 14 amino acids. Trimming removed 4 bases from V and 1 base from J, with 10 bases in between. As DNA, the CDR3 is TGTGCCAGCAGTGGGCAGGGCACCCAAGAGACCCAGTACTTC. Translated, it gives CASSGQGTQETQYF.

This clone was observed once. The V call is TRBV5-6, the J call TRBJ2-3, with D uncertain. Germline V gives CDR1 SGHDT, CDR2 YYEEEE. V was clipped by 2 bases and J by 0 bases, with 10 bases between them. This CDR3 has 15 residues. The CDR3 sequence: CASSLRAGSTDTQYF. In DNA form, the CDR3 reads TGTGCCAGCAGCTTACGAGCAGGTAGCACAGATACGCAGTATTTT.

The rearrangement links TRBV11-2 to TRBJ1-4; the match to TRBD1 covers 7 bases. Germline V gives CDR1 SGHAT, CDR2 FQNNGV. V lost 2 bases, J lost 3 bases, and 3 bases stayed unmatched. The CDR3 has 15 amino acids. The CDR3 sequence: CASSLTGQANEKLFF. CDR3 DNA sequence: TGTGCCAGCAGCTTAACAGGACAGGCTAATGAAAAACTGTTTTTT.